A single sample gave rise to the 21 T cell receptor beta chains below, sequenced in a study of cytomegalovirus exposure and HLA in healthy donors. Some clones are missing from TCRdb's copy, which holds only in-frame ones; the method was immunoSEQ multiplex PCR. The top ten clones hold roughly 1.3% of a sample with fewer than 85,000 clones, roughly 96% of them seen once. The source material was PBMCs. The receptor source for this set is a woman between 18 and 29 years old in good health and CMV-seronegative.

This chain links TRBV29-1 with TRBJ2-5, with D possibly TRBD1 on 5 matching bases. Germline V gene data show CDR1 as SQVTM and CDR2 as ANQGSEA. V was clipped by 7 bases and J by 0 bases, with 6 bases between them. The CDR3 loop spans 11 amino acids. CDR3 DNA sequence: TGCAGCGCAGGGTACCAAGAGACCCAGTACTTC. The encoded protein is CSAGYQETQYF.

The chain joins TRBV11-3 to TRBJ2-1; TRBD2 agrees at 10 bases. CDR1 SGHNT and CDR2 YENEEA come from the germline V gene. The CDR3 extends over 15 amino acids. Unmatched junction bases numbered 6, after V lost 1 base and J lost 9 bases. This CDR3 is CASSLVPSGRSEQFF. CDR3 DNA sequence: TGTGCCAGCAGCTTAGTTCCTAGCGGGAGAAGTGAGCAGTTCTTC.

The DNA for the CDR3 is TGTGCCATCAGTGATTCCTTCGAGTATTCTTCCCACACCGGGGAGCTGTTTTTT. Translation gives CAISDSFEYSSHTGELFF. The chain combines TRBV10-3 with TRBJ2-2; D unclear. The germline V gene has CDR1 ENHRY and CDR2 SYGVKD. V gave up 3 bases and J gave up 3 bases, with 20 bases separating them. The CDR3 spans 18 residues.

The V gene is TRBV28, the J gene TRBJ1-4, with D possibly matching TRBD1 (6 bases). The germline CDR1 and CDR2 sequences are MDHEN and SYDVKM. Trimming shortened V by 6 bases and J by 7 bases, and 12 bases separated the two germline ends. The CDR3 extends over 13 amino acids. CDR3 loop: CASSRQEGEKLFF. Written as DNA, the CDR3 is TGTGCCAGCAGCCGACAGGAAGGTGAAAAACTGTTTTTT.

This clone showed up just once. CDR3 sequence: CSALSGELFF. The DNA of the CDR3 is TGCAGCGCCCTATCCGGGGAGCTGTTTTTT. The genes are TRBV29-1 and TRBJ2-2; D uncertain. Trimming stripped 7 bases from V and 6 bases from J, with 6 bases between. The V gene's germline CDR1 is SQVTM and CDR2 ANQGSEA. This CDR3 has 10 residues.

The rearrangement links TRBV12-1 to TRBJ1-2; TRBD1 is the table's D call and was not checked against the DNA. TRBV12-1 is a recognized pseudogene. This CDR3 has 12 residues. The CDR3 is CASSFAPGGYTF. DNA of the CDR3: TGTGCCAGCAGCTTTGCGCCAGGGGGCTACACCTTC.

The rearrangement joins TRBV5-4 to TRBJ2-3, with TRBD1 matching 9 bases. The CDR3 length is 14 residues. V trimming: 3 bases; J trimming: 1 base; junction bases outside the gene matches: 0. Looked up from germline, CDR1 is SGHNT and CDR2 is YYREEE (reference sequence). The CDR3 is CASSWDRGTDTQYF. CDR3 coding DNA: TGTGCCAGCAGCTGGGACAGGGGCACAGATACGCAGTATTTT.

As for this clone: Germline is not matched at one junction end, which may reflect a read error. This chain links TRBV13 with TRBJ1-1; unclear D gene. CDR1 and CDR2 from the germline V gene are PRHDT and FYEKMQ (reference sequence). This CDR3 spans 11 amino acids. The CDR3 sequence: CASSQNTEAFF. DNA for the CDR3: TGTGCCAGCAGCCAAAACACAGAAGCTTTCTTT.

V usage is TRBV20-1 and J usage is TRBJ2-1, with TRBD1 as a possible D gene (5 bases). The CDR3 is 11 residues long. V shed 7 bases and J shed 5 bases, with 9 bases lying between them. Germline V CDR1 and CDR2: DFQATT, SNEGSKA (reference sequence). The CDR3 nucleotides are TGCAGTGTGTGGGGCCACAATGAGCAGTTCTTC. This sequence encodes CSVWGHNEQFF.

The chain employs TRBV5-1 and TRBJ2-3, with TRBD2 identical over 10 bases. V lost 0 bases, J lost 3 bases, and 16 bases stayed unmatched. There are 20 residues in the CDR3. Germline V gene sequence: CDR1 SGHRS, CDR2 YFSETQ. CDR3 sequence (DNA): TGCGCCAGCAGCTTGGGGGACCTAGCGGGAGTACCCCAAGAGACAGATACGCAGTATTTT. Its translation is CASSLGDLAGVPQETDTQYF.

This chain connects TRBV28 to TRBJ2-6; 7 nucleotides agree with TRBD1. Germline CDR1 MDHEN, CDR2 SYDVKM. The CDR3 extends over 17 amino acids. With 4 bases clipped from V and 0 bases from J, the junction kept 6 bases outside the gene matches. CDR3 loop: CASSSGQRFSGANVLTF. CDR3 bases: TGTGCCAGCAGTTCGGGACAGAGGTTCTCTGGGGCCAACGTCCTGACTTTC.

The chain recombines TRBV15 with TRBJ1-3; D remains unclear. CDR3 length: 15 amino acids. Germline V CDR1 and CDR2: LNHNV, YYDKDF (reference sequence). Deletions cut 3 bases from V and 2 bases from J, with 11 bases between. This chain's CDR3 is CATSRDWAAGNTIYF. For the CDR3, the DNA is TGTGCCACCAGCAGGGACTGGGCGGCTGGAAACACCATATATTTT.

This chain uses TRBV10-1 with TRBJ1-3, with TRBD1 as a possible D gene (5 bases). The length of the CDR3 is 12 residues. The V end was cut by 8 bases, the J end by 3 bases, with 8 bases between. Germline CDR1 WNHNN, CDR2 SYGVQD (reference sequence). Written as DNA, the CDR3 is TGCGCCAGCTCCACAGGTGGAAACACCATATATTTT. This sequence encodes CASSTGGNTIYF.

The V and J genes are TRBV5-4 and TRBJ2-1; 7 bases align to TRBD2. Trimming removed 3 bases from V and 7 bases from J; junction bases left unmatched: 13. The CDR3 runs 16 residues. Germline CDR1 is SGHNT and CDR2 is YYREEE (reference sequence). The CDR3 loop reads CASSSTGGSPENEQFF. The CDR3 DNA reads as TGTGCCAGCAGCTCCACCGGCGGGAGCCCCGAGAATGAGCAGTTCTTC.

The chain recombines TRBV13 with TRBJ2-5; the D gene is possibly TRBD1 (6 bases). Trimming removed 5 bases at V and 5 bases at J, with 12 bases between. The CDR3 has 13 residues. CDR1 is PRHDT, CDR2 FYEKMQ, per germline (reference sequence). The CDR3 bases are TGTGCCAGCAGCCCCCGACAGGACGAGACCCAGTACTTC. As protein: CASSPRQDETQYF.

The chain couples TRBV7-6 to TRBJ2-1; 8 nucleotides align to TRBD1. The length of the CDR3 is 13 residues. In germline, CDR1 is SGHVS, CDR2 FNYEAQ. J lost 6 bases, V lost 5 bases, and 3 bases had no gene match. The CDR3 sequence is CASSRDRINEQFF. Here the CDR3 DNA reads TGTGCCAGCAGCCGGGACAGGATCAATGAGCAGTTCTTC.

The chain links TRBV6-1 to TRBJ1-1; tentatively, D is TRBD1 (5 bases). V gave up 6 bases and J gave up 6 bases, with 11 bases separating them. This CDR3 has 12 amino acids. The V gene's germline CDR1 is MNHNS and CDR2 SASEGT. CDR3 protein: CASRAGPPEAFF. CDR3 in DNA: TGTGCCAGCAGGGCAGGGCCCCCTGAAGCTTTCTTT.

V is TRBV7-8 and J is TRBJ2-3; 10 bases fit TRBD1. V was pared by 8 bases and J by 9 bases, with 8 bases of the junction left unmatched. The germline CDR1 and CDR2 sequences are SGHVS and FQNEAQ. This CDR3 is 13 amino acids long. CDR3 coding DNA: TGTGCCAGCGGACAGGGGGGGGATCGGACGCAGTATTTT. Its protein product is CASGQGGDRTQYF.

This rearrangement joins TRBV10-1 to TRBJ2-1; TRBD2 matches at 8 bases. Germline trimming cut 5 bases from V and 6 bases from J; bases unmatched to any gene: 9. Germline CDR1 is WNHNN and CDR2 is SYGVQD (reference sequence). The CDR3 extends over 15 amino acids. The CDR3 DNA reads as TGCGCCAGCAGTCCCGCAGCGGGAGAGGTCAATGAGCAGTTCTTC. Protein product: CASSPAAGEVNEQFF.

The rearrangement joins TRBV2 to TRBJ2-1; weak D call: TRBD1 (6 bases). With 7 bases removed from V and 3 bases from J, the gap between germline ends came to 13 bases. The CDR3 contains 14 residues. Germline V gene lookup returns CDR1 SNHLY and CDR2 FYNNEI. The chain's CDR3 is CASTAQGIYNEQFF. CDR3 nucleotides: TGTGCCAGCACGGCGCAGGGGATCTACAATGAGCAGTTCTTC.

This clone was detected once. This chain connects TRBV20-1 to TRBJ1-1; D not certain. This CDR3 is 11 amino acids long. Trimming took 6 bases from V and 0 from J, leaving 5 bases between them. Germline V lookup: CDR1 DFQATT, CDR2 SNEGSKA (reference sequence). CDR3 sequence reads: CSAFLNTEAFF. The CDR3 nucleotides read TGCAGTGCCTTTTTGAACACTGAAGCTTTCTTT.